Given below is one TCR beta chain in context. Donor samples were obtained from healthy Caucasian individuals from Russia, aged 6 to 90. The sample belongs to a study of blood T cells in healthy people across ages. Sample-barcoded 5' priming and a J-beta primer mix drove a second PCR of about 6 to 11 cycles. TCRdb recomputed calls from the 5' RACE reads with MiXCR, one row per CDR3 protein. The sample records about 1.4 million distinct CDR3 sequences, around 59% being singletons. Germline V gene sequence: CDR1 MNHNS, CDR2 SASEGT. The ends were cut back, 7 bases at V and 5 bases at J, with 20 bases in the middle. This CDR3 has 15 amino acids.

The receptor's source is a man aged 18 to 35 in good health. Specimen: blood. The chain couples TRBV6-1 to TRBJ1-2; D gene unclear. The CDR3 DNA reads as TGTGCCAGCATCTTGGTTTGGACCGAGTTATATGGCTACACCTTC. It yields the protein CASILVWTELYGYTF.